These 32 T cell receptor beta chains were all obtained from the same sample, sequenced in a study of cytomegalovirus exposure and HLA in healthy donors. 13 Jbeta primers and 60 Vbeta primers were used for the PCR. The data were produced by immunoSEQ multiplex PCR, yet TCRdb's version contains in-frame clones alone and is incomplete. Among tens of thousands of clones listed, about four fifths were seen once. Sequencing used PBMCs. Source of these receptors: a woman aged 25 to 39 in good health and CMV-seronegative.

J is TRBJ2-7 and V is TRBV4-3; D is possibly TRBD2 (6 bases). The CDR3 runs to 15 residues. Trimming shortened V by 0 bases and J by 2 bases, and 11 bases separated the two germline ends. CDR1 LGHNA and CDR2 YSLEER come from the germline V gene. The CDR3 coding sequence is TGCGCCAGCAGCCAAGATCGGCGGGGAGCCTACGAGCAGTACTTC. Its protein product is CASSQDRRGAYEQYF.

CDR3 nucleotides: TGTGCCAGCAGCGTATCCAGCGGGAGCACTTCCTACAATGAGCAGTTCTTC. It is translated as CASSVSSGSTSYNEQFF. The chain is built from TRBV9 and TRBJ2-1; 8 bases line up with TRBD2. V lost 1 base, J lost 1 base, and 7 bases stayed unmatched. CDR3 length: 17 amino acids. Germline V lookup: CDR1 SGDLS, CDR2 YYNGEE.

In its sample, this clone was seen once. The chain combines TRBV9 with TRBJ1-1, with D perhaps matching TRBD1 (5 bases). The CDR3 totals 14 residues. CDR1 and CDR2 from the germline V gene are SGDLS and YYNGEE. V was pared by 3 bases and J by 1 base, with 10 bases between. CDR3 region: CASSDGGTNTEAFF. The CDR3 DNA sequence: TGTGCCAGCAGCGACGGAGGGACGAACACTGAAGCTTTCTTT.

The rearrangement uses TRBV5-1 and TRBJ1-1, with D hard to call. The ends were cut back, 6 bases at V and 0 bases at J, with 15 bases in the middle. CDR1 and CDR2 (germline): SGHRS, YFSETQ. CDR3 length equals 15 residues. The CDR3 is CASKWTGTMNTEAFF. CDR3 nucleotide sequence: TGCGCCAGCAAGTGGACGGGAACCATGAACACTGAAGCTTTCTTT. Full variable domain (remainder filled in from reference TRBV5-1 and TRBJ1-1): KAGVTQTPRYLIKTRGQQVTLSCSPISGHRSVSWYQQTPGQGLQFLFEYFSETQRNKGNFPGRFSGRQFSNSRSEMNVSTLELGDSALYLCASKWTGTMNTEAFFGQGTRLTVV.

The rearrangement joins TRBV4-2 to TRBJ1-1; D ambiguous. CDR1 and CDR2 (germline): LGHNA, YNFKEQ. This CDR3 is 14 amino acids long. V lost 3 bases to trimming and J lost 4 bases, with 12 bases between them. The CDR3 region has the DNA TGTGCCAGCAGCCAGCCGGCCGGAGGCACTGAAGCTTTCTTT. This sequence encodes CASSQPAGGTEAFF.

A few counts support this clone. The chain combines TRBV4-1 with TRBJ1-2; D is perhaps TRBD1 (5 bases). V gave up 0 bases and J gave up 5 bases, with 22 bases separating them. The CDR3 runs 18 residues. Germline CDR1 and CDR2: MGHRA and YSYEKL. CDR3 sequence: CASSQDVHTADTRYGYTF. The CDR3, as DNA: TGCGCCAGCAGCCAAGATGTTCATACGGCGGACACGAGGTATGGCTACACCTTC.

V is TRBV28 and J is TRBJ2-7; 8 nucleotides align to TRBD1. Trimming removed 5 bases from V and 6 bases from J; junction bases left unmatched: 12. The germline V gene encodes CDR1 MDHEN and CDR2 SYDVKM. This CDR3 spans 15 amino acids. The CDR3 spells CASSINIGQGSEQYF. CDR3 DNA sequence: TGTGCCAGCAGTATAAACATCGGACAGGGCAGCGAGCAGTACTTC.

In its sample, this clone was seen a few times. The CDR3 spells CASSQEGRNTEAFF. The CDR3 nucleotides are TGCGCCAGCAGCCAGGAGGGGCGGAACACTGAAGCTTTCTTT. The chain carries TRBV5-1 and TRBJ1-1, with a tentative D call TRBD1 (5 bases). CDR1 SGHRS and CDR2 YFSETQ come from the germline V gene. The CDR3 extends over 14 amino acids. Trimming left V 4 bases short and J 1 base short, with 11 bases between.

The rearrangement links TRBV15 to TRBJ2-7; the D gene is possibly TRBD2 (6 bases). In germline, CDR1 is LNHNV, CDR2 YYDKDF (reference sequence). This CDR3 region has 22 residues. V lost 1 base and J 5 bases, leaving 36 bases between the germline ends. The CDR3: CATSRVQGEWFSPRRGFHEQYF. The CDR3 region has the DNA TGTGCCACCAGCAGAGTTCAGGGAGAGTGGTTTAGTCCTCGGAGGGGATTCCACGAGCAGTACTTC.

The chain has TRBV6-1 and TRBJ2-7, with 11 positions matching TRBD2. From germline, CDR1 is MNHNS and CDR2 SASEGT. J lost 3 bases, V lost 0 bases, and 4 bases had no gene match. The CDR3 is 16 amino acids. CDR3 protein: CASSEAGLAGYYEQYF. DNA of the CDR3: TGTGCCAGCAGTGAAGCTGGACTAGCGGGCTACTACGAGCAGTACTTC.

V gene TRBV29-1 combines with J gene TRBJ2-3; TRBD2 aligns across 12 bases. The CDR3 contains 14 residues. CDR1 SQVTM and CDR2 ANQGSEA come from the germline V gene. V lost 5 bases and J lost 10; bases outside the gene matches: 10. CDR3 nucleotides: TGCAGCGTTCCGACTAGCGGGAGCCGTCAGTCGCAGTATTTT. Residues: CSVPTSGSRQSQYF.

J is TRBJ1-5 and V is TRBV27; a possible D gene is TRBD1 (6 bases). From germline, CDR1 is MNHEY and CDR2 SMNVEV (reference sequence). The CDR3 consists of 15 residues. V lost 3 bases and J lost 6, with 15 bases in between. This CDR3 reads CASSFRRDTGQPQHF. The CDR3 nucleotides are TGTGCCAGCAGTTTTCGCCGGGACACGGGTCAGCCCCAGCATTTT.

J is TRBJ1-5 and V is TRBV18, with D tentatively TRBD1 (6 bases). The CDR3 length is 15 residues. Germline V CDR1 and CDR2: KGHSH, LQKENI. The ends were cut back, 4 bases at V and 5 bases at J, with 15 bases in the middle. CDR3 amino acids: CASSRKQGGDQPQHF. In DNA, the CDR3 is TGTGCCAGCTCACGGAAACAAGGGGGGGATCAGCCCCAGCATTTT.

The chain joins TRBV6-5 to TRBJ2-2; TRBD1 matches 7 bases. V dropped 6 bases and J dropped 3; count of bases not matched to a gene: 4. The CDR3 totals 14 residues. In germline, CDR1 is MNHEY, CDR2 SVGAGI. The CDR3 nucleotides read TGTGCCAGCAGAAAAACAGGGGACACCGGGGAGCTGTTTTTT. Its translation is CASRKTGDTGELFF.

This clone occurred once. V usage is TRBV9 and J usage is TRBJ2-1; a weak D match, TRBD1 (5 bases). The V gene's germline CDR1 is SGDLS and CDR2 YYNGEE. V was clipped by 7 bases and J by 7 bases, with 12 bases between them. The CDR3 is made up of 12 amino acids. In nucleotides, the CDR3 is TGTGCCAGCGGAACAGGCCTGAATGAGCAGTTCTTC. This sequence encodes CASGTGLNEQFF.

In DNA, the CDR3 is TGTGCCAGCAGCCCCCGGACTGTCCACGAGCAGTACTTC. This gives the protein CASSPRTVHEQYF. The chain combines TRBV14 with TRBJ2-7, with D perhaps matching TRBD2 (5 bases). There are 13 residues in the CDR3. Trimming removed 4 bases from V and 5 bases from J, with 12 bases in between. CDR1 is SGHDN and CDR2 is FVKESK in the germline V gene.

The chain has TRBV27 and TRBJ2-5, with 10 bases aligning to TRBD2. The CDR3 consists of 14 residues. Germline values: CDR1 MNHEY, CDR2 SMNVEV (reference sequence). Trimming at V came to 5 bases and at J to 5 bases, leaving 5 bases not matched to a gene. Here the CDR3 DNA reads TGTGCCAGCAGTCCGGGACTAGCGTGGGAGACCCAGTACTTC. It encodes CASSPGLAWETQYF.

This clone was counted only a few times. The chain has TRBV28 and TRBJ1-6; D call uncertain. Trimming pared 7 bases from V and 6 bases from J, leaving 13 bases between. The CDR3 is 14 amino acids. CDR1 and CDR2 (germline): MDHEN, SYDVKM. CDR3 protein: CASTLDTINSPLHF. Written as DNA, the CDR3 is TGTGCCAGCACCTTAGACACAATTAATTCACCCCTCCACTTT.

The rearrangement joins TRBV9 to TRBJ1-1; 8 bases match TRBD1. The length of the CDR3 is 15 residues. Trimming cost V 0 bases and J 0 bases; bases outside gene matches: 1. CDR1 is SGDLS and CDR2 is YYNGEE in the germline V gene. The CDR3 loop reads CASSVEQGVNTEAFF. The DNA for the CDR3 is TGTGCCAGCAGCGTAGAACAGGGGGTGAACACTGAAGCTTTCTTT. Full variable domain (missing parts from reference TRBV9 and TRBJ1-1): DSGVTQTPKHLITATGQRVTLRCSPRSGDLSVYWYQQSLDQGLQFLIQYYNGEERAKGNILERFSAQQFPDLHSELNLSSLELGDSALYFCASSVEQGVNTEAFFGQGTRLTVV.

This chain's CDR3 is CASTSGGEAEAFF. The CDR3 DNA is TGTGCCAGCACGTCCGGGGGGGAGGCTGAAGCTTTCTTT. This sequence joins TRBV27 and TRBJ1-1; D is perhaps TRBD1 (5 bases). Trimming removed 7 bases from V and 6 bases from J, with 15 bases in between. Germline V gene sequence: CDR1 MNHEY, CDR2 SMNVEV (reference sequence). CDR3 length: 13 residues.

The chain is built from TRBV10-3 and TRBJ1-1; a weak D match, TRBD1 (5 bases). This CDR3 spans 18 amino acids. Germline-derived CDR1 and CDR2 are ENHRY and SYGVKD. Deletions cut 0 bases from V and 4 bases from J, with 21 bases between. The CDR3 DNA reads as TGTGCCATCAGTGAGTCTCAGGGTGGTATTACGGCAGGCACTGAAGCTTTCTTT. Its protein product is CAISESQGGITAGTEAFF.

This clone was detected only once. The chain joins TRBV27 to TRBJ1-1, with TRBD1 matching over 8 bases. Germline CDR1 MNHEY, CDR2 SMNVEV (reference sequence). CDR3 size: 15 residues. Trimming took 2 bases from V and 4 from J; bases not matched to a gene: 6. The CDR3 region is CASSLARTGSTEAFF. The CDR3 DNA reads TGTGCCAGCAGTTTAGCAAGGACAGGGTCCACTGAAGCTTTCTTT.

This clone was counted between two and nine times. This chain links TRBV14 with TRBJ2-6; D might be TRBD2 (6 bases). CDR1 is SGHDN, CDR2 FVKESK, per germline. V lost 3 bases and J lost 0, with 18 bases in between. The CDR3 sequence is 19 residues long. The CDR3 region has the DNA TGTGCCAGCAGCCATGACGGGACTGGACGTACCTCTGGGGCCAACGTCCTGACTTTC. Its protein product is CASSHDGTGRTSGANVLTF.

This chain links TRBV28 with TRBJ1-1; D uncertain. The length of the CDR3 is 15 residues. V was cut by 7 bases and J by 4 bases, with 19 bases left in between. CDR1 and CDR2 (germline): MDHEN, SYDVKM. The CDR3, as DNA: TGTGCCAGCATCTCACCCTCGTCGAGGTTCACTGAAGCTTTCTTT. This gives the protein CASISPSSRFTEAFF.

In DNA, the CDR3 is TGTGCAAGTCGCTTGGCCCGCGAGCAGTACTTC. It encodes CASRLAREQYF. The chain joins TRBV12-2 to TRBJ2-7; the D call in the table, TRBD1, was not verified against the DNA. TRBV12-2 is a recognized pseudogene. The CDR3 is 11 amino acids.

The rearrangement links TRBV10-3 to TRBJ1-2; perhaps TRBD1 as D (5 bases). This CDR3 has 14 amino acids. V lost 6 bases, J lost 4 bases, and 15 bases lay in between. Per germline, CDR1 ENHRY and CDR2 SYGVKD. The CDR3 DNA is TGTGCCATCAGGGGAGGGGATAATACCTATGGCTACACCTTC. Translating it yields CAIRGGDNTYGYTF.

The rearrangement joins TRBV30 to TRBJ2-3; 10 nucleotides match TRBD2. From germline, CDR1 is GTSNPN and CDR2 SVGIG (reference sequence). This CDR3 has 19 residues. V lost 5 bases, J lost 6 bases, and 23 bases stayed unmatched. This chain's CDR3 is CAWGLGLAASPTWLDTQYF. CDR3 in DNA: TGTGCCTGGGGCCTCGGACTAGCGGCATCCCCTACCTGGCTTGATACGCAGTATTTT.

The chain uses TRBV27 and TRBJ1-2; tentative D call: TRBD1 (6 bases). The CDR3 loop spans 15 amino acids. Germline V gene sequence: CDR1 MNHEY, CDR2 SMNVEV (reference sequence). Between the trimmed V and J ends, which lost 6 bases and 1 base, there was a span of 15 bases. The CDR3 region is CASRRQAGDNYGYTF. CDR3 DNA: TGTGCCAGCAGGCGACAGGCGGGCGATAACTATGGCTACACCTTC.

This chain connects TRBV5-1 to TRBJ1-2, with 7 bases lining up with TRBD1. Unmatched junction bases numbered 1, after V lost 0 bases and J lost 2 bases. The CDR3 contains 14 residues. CDR1 and CDR2 from the germline V gene are SGHRS and YFSETQ. The DNA of the CDR3 is TGCGCCAGCAGCTTGGGACAGGGAAACTATGGCTACACCTTC. As protein: CASSLGQGNYGYTF.

The rearrangement joins TRBV5-1 to TRBJ2-1, with 8 bases aligning to TRBD1. Germline CDR1 reads SGHRS; CDR2 reads YFSETQ. Germline trimming cut 1 base from V and 9 bases from J; bases unmatched to any gene: 6. The CDR3 totals 14 residues. The CDR3: CASSLRAGGTEQFF. The CDR3 DNA is TGCGCCAGCAGCTTGAGGGCAGGGGGCACTGAGCAGTTCTTC.

The chain carries TRBV30 and TRBJ1-6, with TRBD1 identical over 9 bases. V dropped 3 bases and J dropped 7; count of bases not matched to a gene: 7. The germline gives CDR1 GTSNPN, CDR2 SVGIG (reference sequence). This CDR3 contains 15 residues. In DNA, the CDR3 is TGTGCCTGGAGCCGGGGGGGGACAGGGAATTCACCCCTCCACTTT. Translating it yields CAWSRGGTGNSPLHF.

The chain has TRBV18 and TRBJ1-5; no firm D call. From germline, CDR1 is KGHSH and CDR2 LQKENI. The CDR3 spans 14 residues. V gave up 3 bases and J gave up 9 bases, with 15 bases separating them. CDR3 in DNA: TGTGCCAGCTCACCGGGCGTTGGAGGGCGGCCCCAGCATTTT. Its protein is CASSPGVGGRPQHF. The full variable domain, rest sourced from reference TRBV18 and TRBJ1-5, is NAGVMQNPRHLVRRRGQEARLRCSPMKGHSHVYWYRQLPEEGLKFMVYLQKENIIDESGMPKERFSAEFPKEGPSILRIQQVVRGDSAAYFCASSPGVGGRPQHFGDGTRLSIL.